The clone carrying this T cell receptor (beta chain) turned up a few times. The data were obtained in a study of T cells after yellow fever vaccination. The TCR cDNA carried a universal primer site and UMIs from 5'RACE template switching. Each CDR3 protein is one row after TCRdb ran MiXCR on the 5' RACE reads. Of 200,000 to 300,000 distinct CDR3 sequences in the sample, approximately 13% were seen once. Sequencing was performed on CD4+ T cells sorted from PBMCs, taken 45 days after the yellow fever booster vaccination. This sequence was found in a man younger than 45 who received the YFV17D yellow fever vaccine.

The CDR3 loop reads CASSLTPGDQPQHF. The CDR3, as DNA: TGTGCCAGCAGCTTAACGCCAGGCGATCAGCCCCAGCATTTT. The chain is built from TRBV7-6 and TRBJ1-5; no definite D call. Trimming left V 2 bases short and J 5 bases short, with 10 bases between. Germline V lookup: CDR1 SGHVS, CDR2 FNYEAQ. The length of the CDR3 is 14 residues.